This T cell receptor beta chain emerged from a study of cytomegalovirus exposure and HLA in healthy donors. For the study at large: Approximately 85 million unique TCRs from HLA-typed donors made up an early data release.

Remarks on this clone: Its antigen is as yet unknown.

It was with 60 Vbeta and 13 Jbeta primers that the PCR ran. Generated by immunoSEQ multiplex PCR, the TCRdb table keeps only in-frame clones and is missing some. The sample has about 190,000 clones; approximately 80% are singletons. Germline-derived CDR1 and CDR2 are KGHSH and LQKENI. The CDR3 contains 13 residues. V shed 5 bases and J shed 4 bases, with 10 bases lying between them. Study-level points and caveats: It was only CMV serostatus that was available as immune exposure information. Both high specificity and high sensitivity reportedly marked the classifier's diagnosis of cytomegalovirus status.

This rearrangement joins TRBV18 to TRBJ2-3; D possibly corresponds to TRBD1 (5 bases). Sequenced sample: PBMCs. This clonotype was obtained from a woman aged 18-35 years in good health and CMV-seropositive. CDR3 loop: CASSWSGPDTQYF. CDR3 sequence (DNA): TGTGCCAGCTCATGGTCAGGGCCAGATACGCAGTATTTT.